These T cell receptor beta chains were read from a single sample in a study of control samples from healthy donors and cancer patients. Using immunoSEQ multiplex PCR, the repertoire was profiled, and TCRdb retains in-frame clones only, with some absent. The table shows approximately 110,000 clones, with approximately 90% occurring only once. Sequencing was carried out using blood. The receptor source for this set is a human donor in good health. The donor label of this sample is uncertain. Each CDR3 is given with its conserved first and last residue. The D gene is left open where the match is weak. A clone size is listed for some rows: how often the clone was seen (once, few, many), or a class if it is expanded.

D	V	size	J	DNA	CDR3
TRBD1	TRBV6-5	.	TRBJ2-5	TGTGCCAGCAGTACACAGGGGATAGGCGGTGAGACCCAGTACTTC	CASSTQGIGGETQYF
.	TRBV12-5	.	TRBJ2-3	TGTGCTAGTGGTTTGTTGGGTGTTCTACACGTCTTT	CASGLLGVLHVF
TRBD2	TRBV19	.	TRBJ2-1	TGTGCCAGTATGCTAGCGGGGGGGCCGGAGAATGAGCAGTTCTTC	CASMLAGGPENEQFF
TRBD1	TRBV5-8	few	TRBJ1-6	TGTGCCAGCAGCTGGGGACAGGCTTCGAATAATTCACCCCTCCACTTT	CASSWGQASNNSPLHF
.	TRBV11-2	few	TRBJ1-1	TGTGCCAGCAGCTCAGGGACCTTAATTGCTTTCTTT	CASSSGTLIAFF
.	TRBV10-3	.	TRBJ2-3	TGTGCCACCGGGGGGGGGACAGTTACAGATACGCAGTATTTT	CATGGGTVTDTQYF
.	TRBV12-5	.	TRBJ1-5	TGTGCTAGTGGTCCAGGAGATCAGCCCCAGCATTTT	CASGPGDQPQHF
.	TRBV27	.	TRBJ1-6	TGTGCCAGCAGTTTAGCGGGACGACAGGATTCACCCCTCCACTTT	CASSLAGRQDSPLHF
TRBD1	TRBV7-2	.	TRBJ2-1	TGTGCCAGCAGCTTAGCGACAGGGGTCAATGAGCAGTTCTTC	CASSLATGVNEQFF
.	TRBV6-4	.	TRBJ1-2	TGTGCCAGCAGTGCGTCATCAGGGCTAGGTTATGGCTACACCTTC	CASSASSGLGYGYTF
.	TRBV25-1	.	TRBJ1-2	TGTGCCAGCAGAGGGCAGCACTATGGCTACACCTTC	CASRGQHYGYTF
.	TRBV2	.	TRBJ1-4	TGTGCCAGCAGTGGACAGGAAAAACTGTTTTTT	CASSGQEKLFF
.	TRBV4-3	.	TRBJ1-6	TGCGCCAGCAGCCAAGATAGGCCAGGGAGGAATTCACCCCTCCACTTT	CASSQDRPGRNSPLHF
.	TRBV19	.	TRBJ2-7	TGTGCCAGTAGTAACCCTTCACAATACGAGCAGTACTTC	CASSNPSQYEQYF
.	TRBV29-1	.	TRBJ1-5	TGCAGCGCCAGAGCAGGGCTGGGGCAGCCCCAGCATTTT	CSARAGLGQPQHF
.	TRBV30	.	TRBJ2-7	TGTGCCTGGGAAAACTACAATTACGAGCAGTACTTC	CAWENYNYEQYF
.	TRBV4-1	.	TRBJ1-2	TGCGCCAGCAGCCAAGGGGACACGAAGAACTATGGCTACACCTTC	CASSQGDTKNYGYTF
.	TRBV24-1	.	TRBJ2-1	TGTGCCACCAGTGATTCTTCTAGACTTACCTACAATGAGCAGTTCTTC	CATSDSSRLTYNEQFF
.	TRBV6-5	.	TRBJ1-5	TGTGCCAGCACGGGGGCTGCTAGCAATCAGCCCCAGCATTTT	CASTGAASNQPQHF
.	TRBV28	.	TRBJ1-1	TGTGCCAGCAGTTTAAGTAGGGCCTTATTCGGAGCTTTCTTT	CASSLSRALFGAFF
.	TRBV28	.	TRBJ1-2	TGTGCCAGCAGCCTGACAGTAACGGTCCATGGCTACACCTTC	CASSLTVTVHGYTF
.	TRBV9	.	TRBJ2-3	TGTGCCAGCAGCGTAGAAGGACTCCTGGATACGCAGTATTTT	CASSVEGLLDTQYF
.	TRBV6-5	.	TRBJ1-5	TGTGCCAGCAGAGATGCCACTAGCAATCAGCCCCAGCATTTT	CASRDATSNQPQHF
.	TRBV9	.	TRBJ1-6	TGTGCCAGCAGCGCGGCGGAGGCCCCAAGTTCACCCCTCCACTTT	CASSAAEAPSSPLHF
TRBD1	TRBV6-6	.	TRBJ2-1	TGTGCCAGCAGTACCGGGACAGGGGGCTCGACTGAGCAGTTCTTC	CASSTGTGGSTEQFF
TRBD1	TRBV11-3	.	TRBJ2-6	TGTGCCAGCAGTCCGGGACAGGGGGCGGCTGTTGGGGCCAACGTCCTGACTTTC	CASSPGQGAAVGANVLTF
.	TRBV7-8	few	TRBJ1-1	TGTGCCAGCAGCCTATCTGTGAACACTGAAGCTTTCTTT	CASSLSVNTEAFF
.	TRBV27	.	TRBJ2-7	TGTGCCAGCAGTTATGGGCGTGGGACCTACGAGCAGTACTTC	CASSYGRGTYEQYF
.	TRBV18	.	TRBJ2-3	TGTGCCAGCTCACTGGATTGGGGGGATACGCAGTATTTT	CASSLDWGDTQYF
.	TRBV12-5	.	TRBJ1-2	TGTGCTAGTGGTTTTAATTTACGATATGGCTACACCTTC	CASGFNLRYGYTF
TRBD2	TRBV4-2	.	TRBJ2-1	TGTGCCAGCAGCCCAGGGACTAGCGGGTTTCTTGAGCAGTTCTTC	CASSPGTSGFLEQFF
TRBD2	TRBV10-2	once	TRBJ2-5	TGCGCCAGCACCAAGGGCGGGGGGCCAGAAAAGACCCAGTACTTC	CASTKGGGPEKTQYF
.	TRBV6-2/TRBV6-3	.	TRBJ2-6	TGTGCCAGCAGTTACGGTGGCTCCGGGAGAGGGGCCAACGTCCTGACTTTC	CASSYGGSGRGANVLTF
.	TRBV18	.	TRBJ2-1	TGTGCCAGCTCACCAACAAATGGACGGGACAATGAGCAGTTCTTC	CASSPTNGRDNEQFF
TRBD1	TRBV5-1	.	TRBJ1-2	TGCGCCAGCAGCCCCAGGGCAGGGGGCACCAACTATGGCTACACCTTC	CASSPRAGGTNYGYTF
TRBD1	TRBV6-1	few	TRBJ1-6	TGTGCCAGCAGTGAACTCCTCGGACAGGGGACGACACCCCTCCACTTT	CASSELLGQGTTPLHF
.	TRBV6-5	.	TRBJ2-5	TGTGCCAGCAGTATCCAAAAACCGGGGTTGGAGACCCAGTACTTC	CASSIQKPGLETQYF
.	TRBV4-2	.	TRBJ1-2	TGTGCCAGCAGCCAAGTAGGGGTCGAGACCCATGGCTACACCTTC	CASSQVGVETHGYTF
.	TRBV19	once	TRBJ2-6	TGTGCCAGTAGTATAGCCAGCTCTGGGGCCAACGTCCTGACTTTC	CASSIASSGANVLTF
.	TRBV6-5	few	TRBJ1-6	TGTGCCAGCAGTTACGGGGGCTCCTATAATTCACCCCTCCACTTT	CASSYGGSYNSPLHF